The T cell receptor beta chain described here comes from a study of blood T cell repertoires in COVID-19. Looking at the study overall: Sites in the United States, Italy and Spain provided acute and convalescent COVID-19 samples. Nucleic acid was either cDNA or gDNA, and it came from T cells, B-cell-depleted T cells, or PBMCs.

In the source study's methods: Cell counts per sample came from amplifying reference gene primers. The repertoire was sequenced with immunoSEQ multiplex PCR; TCRdb's copy has only in-frame clones and lacks some. V and J calls and clone size are those listed in that table; D and trimming were worked out from the DNA. This table holds about 190,000 clones, 84% found once. Germline V gives CDR1 SNHLY, CDR2 FYNNEI. The CDR3 runs to 15 residues. V shed 4 bases and J 2 bases; nucleotides not matched to a gene: 1. The rearrangement uses TRBV2 and TRBJ2-2, with 10 bases that match TRBD1. The sample taken for sequencing was peripheral blood. This TCR was recovered from a woman between 65 and 79 years old with active or convalescent COVID-19. CDR3 loop: CASSGDRGNTGELFF. DNA for the CDR3: TGTGCCAGCAGTGGGGACAGGGGAAACACCGGGGAGCTGTTTTTT.